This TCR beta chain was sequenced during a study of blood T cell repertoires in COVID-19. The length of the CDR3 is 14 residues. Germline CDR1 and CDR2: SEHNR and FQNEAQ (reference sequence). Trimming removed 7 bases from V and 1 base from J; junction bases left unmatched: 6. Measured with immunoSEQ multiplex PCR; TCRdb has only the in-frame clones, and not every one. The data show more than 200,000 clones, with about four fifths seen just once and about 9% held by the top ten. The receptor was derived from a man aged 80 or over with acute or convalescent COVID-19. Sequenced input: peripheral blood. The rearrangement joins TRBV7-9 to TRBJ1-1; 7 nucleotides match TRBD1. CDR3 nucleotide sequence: TGTGCCAGCACCCTGACAGGGCCGAACACTGAAGCTTTCTTT. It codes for CASTLTGPNTEAFF.